These 15 T cell receptor beta chains came from one sample sequenced in a study of blood T cells in healthy people across ages. Together with a sample-barcoded 5' primer, a J-beta primer mix was included in a second PCR lasting about 7 to 11 cycles. TCRdb reprocessed the 5' RACE reads with MiXCR, giving one entry per CDR3 protein. The sample carries 1.8 million or so distinct CDR3 sequences, around 40% recorded once. Source material: blood. The receptors here all came from a human donor in good health.

The V call is TRBV4-2, the J call TRBJ1-5; D not certain. This CDR3 has 14 amino acids. Germline V gene lookup returns CDR1 LGHNA and CDR2 YNFKEQ. V lost 3 bases to trimming and J lost 0 bases, with 6 bases between them. The CDR3 here is CASSHANSNQPQHF. The CDR3 nucleotides are TGTGCCAGCAGCCACGCTAATAGCAATCAGCCCCAGCATTTT.

The genes are TRBV12-3 or TRBV12-4 and TRBJ2-7; D is unresolved. V lost 4 bases and J lost 7, with 20 bases in between. The CDR3 has 15 amino acids. The CDR3 coding sequence is TGTGCCAGCAGTTACAAGTCCCAGGCCCTCTTGGAGCAGTACTTC. It codes for CASSYKSQALLEQYF.

This clonotype showed up just a few times. The chain carries TRBV20-1 and TRBJ2-1, with D unresolved. This CDR3 comprises 14 residues. V lost 5 bases and J 6 bases, leaving 17 bases between the germline ends. Germline V gene lookup returns CDR1 DFQATT and CDR2 SNEGSKA (reference sequence). This CDR3 is CSAPVAPESNEQFF. CDR3 in DNA: TGCAGTGCTCCGGTAGCACCCGAGAGCAATGAGCAGTTCTTC.

The gene calls are TRBV29-1 and TRBJ2-1; a possible D gene is TRBD1 (5 bases). The CDR3 has 14 amino acids. Trimming stripped 4 bases from V and 10 bases from J, with 20 bases between. The germline CDR1 and CDR2 sequences are SQVTM and ANQGSEA. CDR3 in amino acids: CSVVSLGVEGEQFF. The CDR3 DNA is TGCAGCGTTGTATCCTTAGGGGTAGAAGGCGAGCAGTTCTTC.

The chain recombines TRBV29-1 with TRBJ2-3; possibly TRBD1 for D (6 bases). The CDR3 extends over 13 amino acids. V was trimmed by 6 bases and J by 2 bases, leaving 12 bases between them. The V gene's germline CDR1 is SQVTM and CDR2 ANQGSEA. In DNA, the CDR3 is TGCAGCGTCCGAGGACAGAACACAGATACGCAGTATTTT. Protein: CSVRGQNTDTQYF.

This clonotype occurred a few times. V usage is TRBV9 and J usage is TRBJ2-2; tentatively, D is TRBD2 (6 bases). The V and J ends lost 3 bases and 0 bases respectively, with 6 bases between them. The CDR3 runs 14 residues. CDR1 SGDLS and CDR2 YYNGEE come from the germline V gene. The CDR3 here is CASSGTTNTGELFF. CDR3 sequence (DNA): TGTGCCAGCAGCGGGACTACGAACACCGGGGAGCTGTTTTTT.

V usage is TRBV5-4 and J usage is TRBJ2-5, with TRBD2 as a possible D gene (6 bases). The end of the DNA fits TRBJ2-7 better, so the J call may be wrong. The CDR3 runs to 15 residues. Germline CDR1 reads SGHNT; CDR2 reads YYREEE (reference sequence). This chain's CDR3 is CASSAVMGGSYEQYF. The CDR3 DNA reads as TGTGCCAGCAGCGCGGTCATGGGGGGCTCCTACGAGCAGTACTTC.

The sample holds a few counts of this clonotype. This chain links TRBV12-3 or TRBV12-4 with TRBJ1-6; D might be TRBD1 (6 bases). CDR3 size: 16 residues. V lost 3 bases to trimming and J lost 9 bases, with 18 bases between them. The CDR3 DNA reads as TGTGCCAGCAGTTTTGAAGTCGAGAGGGGGAGTTCACCCCTCCACTTT. Amino acids: CASSFEVERGSSPLHF.

This clonotype was detected a few times. The chain combines TRBV14 with TRBJ1-2; tentatively, D is TRBD1 (5 bases). Germline values: CDR1 SGHDN, CDR2 FVKESK. There are 14 residues in the CDR3. The V and J ends lost 0 bases and 8 bases respectively, with 13 bases between them. The CDR3 region is CASSQDLWGGGYTF. The CDR3 DNA follows: TGTGCCAGCAGCCAAGATCTCTGGGGGGGAGGCTACACCTTC.

J is TRBJ2-5 and V is TRBV28; 7 nucleotides line up with TRBD1. Germline CDR1 is MDHEN and CDR2 is SYDVKM. The V gene end was trimmed by 5 bases and the J gene end by 5 bases; junction bases not matched to a gene: 14. CDR3 length: 16 amino acids. CDR3 coding DNA: TGTGCCAGCAGTACCAACAGGGGTCGGGCAAGGGAGACCCAGTACTTC. Translating it yields CASSTNRGRARETQYF.

The chain has TRBV20-1 and TRBJ2-1, with D possibly being TRBD1 (5 bases). The CDR3 runs 15 residues. Per the germline V gene, CDR1 is DFQATT and CDR2 is SNEGSKA (reference sequence). The V end lost 3 bases, the J end lost 9 bases, and 21 bases lay between the germline ends. CDR3 loop: CSARTPGFVISEQFF. The CDR3 DNA is TGCAGTGCTAGGACTCCAGGGTTCGTTATTAGTGAGCAGTTCTTC.

This clonotype was found a few times. This sequence joins TRBV15 and TRBJ2-7, with D perhaps TRBD1 (5 bases). The V gene lost 0 bases and the J gene lost 3 bases, with 12 bases spanning the gap. This CDR3 spans 15 amino acids. Looked up from germline, CDR1 is LNHNV and CDR2 is YYDKDF (reference sequence). CDR3 DNA: TGTGCCACCAGCAGAGACCAGGGTCAGCACTACGAGCAGTACTTC. It codes for CATSRDQGQHYEQYF.

The chain couples TRBV9 to TRBJ2-3; D is undetermined. From germline, CDR1 is SGDLS and CDR2 YYNGEE. This CDR3 comprises 12 residues. V lost 3 bases, J lost 6 bases, and 8 bases lay in between. CDR3: CASSDQVDTQYF. CDR3 DNA: TGTGCCAGCAGCGATCAAGTTGATACGCAGTATTTT.

The genes are TRBV13 and TRBJ2-7, with a weak D call TRBD2 (5 bases). Between the trimmed V and J ends, which lost 3 bases and 7 bases, there was a span of 10 bases. The germline V gene encodes CDR1 PRHDT and CDR2 FYEKMQ (reference sequence). The CDR3 is made up of 12 amino acids. DNA of the CDR3: TGTGCCAGCAGCTTTGAGGGTGAGGAGCAGTACTTC. Its protein product is CASSFEGEEQYF. Based on the CDR3 plus reference TRBV13 and TRBJ2-7, the full variable domain is AAGVIQSPRHLIKEKRETATLKCYPIPRHDTVYWYQQGPGQDPQFLISFYEKMQSDKGSIPDRFSAQQFSDYHSELNMSSLELGDSALYFCASSFEGEEQYFGPGTRLTVT.

This chain joins TRBV29-1 and TRBJ2-3; 9 bases agree with TRBD1. The germline V gene encodes CDR1 SQVTM and CDR2 ANQGSEA. V trimming: 3 bases; J trimming: 6 bases; junction bases outside the gene matches: 19. CDR3 size: 18 residues. The CDR3 DNA reads as TGCAGCGTTGAGGGAGGGGAGGTGAGACAGGGGGACACGGATACGCAGTATTTT. It translates to CSVEGGEVRQGDTDTQYF.